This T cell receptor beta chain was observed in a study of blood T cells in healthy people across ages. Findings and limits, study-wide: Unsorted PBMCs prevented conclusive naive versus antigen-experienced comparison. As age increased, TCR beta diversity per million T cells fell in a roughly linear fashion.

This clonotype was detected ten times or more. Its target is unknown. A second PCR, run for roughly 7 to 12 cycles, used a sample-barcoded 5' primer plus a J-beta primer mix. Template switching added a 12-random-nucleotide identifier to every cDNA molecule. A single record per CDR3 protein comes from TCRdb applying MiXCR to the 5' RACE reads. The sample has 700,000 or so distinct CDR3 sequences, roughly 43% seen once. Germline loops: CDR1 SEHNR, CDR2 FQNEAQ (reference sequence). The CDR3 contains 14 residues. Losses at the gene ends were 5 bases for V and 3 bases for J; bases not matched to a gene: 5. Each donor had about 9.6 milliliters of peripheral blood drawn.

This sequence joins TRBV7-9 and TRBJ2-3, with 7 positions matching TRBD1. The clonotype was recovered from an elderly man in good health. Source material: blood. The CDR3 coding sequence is TGTGCCAGCAGCAAACAGGGGTCAACAGATACGCAGTATTTT. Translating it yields CASSKQGSTDTQYF.